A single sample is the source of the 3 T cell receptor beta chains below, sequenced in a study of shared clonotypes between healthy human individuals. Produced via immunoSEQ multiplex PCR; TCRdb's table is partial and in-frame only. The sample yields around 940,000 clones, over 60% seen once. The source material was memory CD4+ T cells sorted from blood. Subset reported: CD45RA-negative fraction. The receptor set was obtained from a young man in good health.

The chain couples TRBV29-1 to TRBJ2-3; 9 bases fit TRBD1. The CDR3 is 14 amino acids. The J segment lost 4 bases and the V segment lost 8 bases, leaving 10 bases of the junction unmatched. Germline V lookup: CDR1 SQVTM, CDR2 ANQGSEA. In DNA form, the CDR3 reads TGCAGCACCAGACAGGGGGGGAATTCAGATACGCAGTATTTT. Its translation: CSTRQGGNSDTQYF.

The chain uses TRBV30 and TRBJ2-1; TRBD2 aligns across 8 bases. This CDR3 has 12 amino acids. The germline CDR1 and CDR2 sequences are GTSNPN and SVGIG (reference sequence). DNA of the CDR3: TGTGTCCTAGCGGGCTTAGGCAATGAGCAGTTCTTC. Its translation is CVLAGLGNEQFF.

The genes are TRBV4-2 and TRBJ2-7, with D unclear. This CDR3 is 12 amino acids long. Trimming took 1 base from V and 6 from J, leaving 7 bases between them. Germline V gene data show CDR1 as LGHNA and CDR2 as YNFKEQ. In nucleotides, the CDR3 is TGTGCCAGCAGCCAAGGGCCGGGCGAGCAGTACTTC. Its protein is CASSQGPGEQYF.